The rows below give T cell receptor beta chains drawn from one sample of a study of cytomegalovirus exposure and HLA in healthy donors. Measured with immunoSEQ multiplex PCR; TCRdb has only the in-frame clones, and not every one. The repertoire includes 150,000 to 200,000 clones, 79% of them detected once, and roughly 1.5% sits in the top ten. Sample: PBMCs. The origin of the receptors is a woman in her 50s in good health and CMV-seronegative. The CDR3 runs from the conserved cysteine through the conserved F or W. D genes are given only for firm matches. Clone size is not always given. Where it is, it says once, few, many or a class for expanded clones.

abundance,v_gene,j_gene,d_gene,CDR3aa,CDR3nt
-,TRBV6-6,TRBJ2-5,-,CASSYSESQSTQYF,TGTGCCAGCAGTTACTCGGAGTCCCAGAGCACCCAGTACTTC
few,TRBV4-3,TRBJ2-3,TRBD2,CASSRGLAGSGTYTDTQYF,TGCGCCAGCAGCCGGGGACTAGCGGGGTCTGGCACATATACAGATACGCAGTATTTT
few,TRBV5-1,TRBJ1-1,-,CASSLSTHTEAFF,TGCGCCAGCAGCTTGTCGACACACACTGAAGCTTTCTTT
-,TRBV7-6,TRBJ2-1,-,CASSSTAGPLQFF,TGTGCCAGCAGCTCCACGGCGGGGCCACTGCAGTTCTTC
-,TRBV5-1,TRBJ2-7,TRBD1,CASSLGDRRDEQYF,TGCGCCAGCAGCTTGGGGGACAGGAGGGACGAGCAGTACTTC
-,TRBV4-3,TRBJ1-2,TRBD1,CASSRDRGNYGYTF,TGCGCCAGCAGCCGGGACAGGGGAAACTATGGCTACACCTTC
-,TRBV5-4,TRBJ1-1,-,CASSPGGLNTEAFF,TGTGCCAGCAGCCCCGGGGGGTTGAACACTGAAGCTTTCTTT
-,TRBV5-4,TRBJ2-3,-,CASSFGTDTQYF,TGTGCCAGCAGCTTCGGCACAGATACGCAGTATTTT
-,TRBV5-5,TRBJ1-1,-,CASSFRGYSEAFF,TGTGCCAGCAGCTTTAGAGGGTACTCAGAAGCTTTCTTT
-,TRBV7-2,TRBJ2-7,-,CASSLGGFYEQYF,TGTGCCAGCAGCTTAGGAGGGTTCTACGAGCAGTACTTC
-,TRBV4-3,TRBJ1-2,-,CASSQGQSQGRDGYTF,TGCGCCAGCAGCCAAGGACAGTCGCAGGGCCGGGATGGCTACACCTTC
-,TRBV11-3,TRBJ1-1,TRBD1,CASSRTGVTEAFF,TGTGCCAGCAGCCGGACAGGGGTAACTGAAGCTTTCTTT
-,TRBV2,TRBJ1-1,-,CASRREGGVNTEAFF,TGTGCCAGCAGAAGGGAGGGGGGGGTGAACACTGAAGCTTTCTTT
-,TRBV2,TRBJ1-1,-,CASSSQMNTEAFF,TGTGCCAGCAGTTCACAGATGAACACTGAAGCTTTCTTT
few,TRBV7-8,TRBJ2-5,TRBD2,CASSSSGGVQETQYF,TGTGCCAGCAGCTCTAGCGGGGGGGTTCAAGAGACCCAGTACTTC
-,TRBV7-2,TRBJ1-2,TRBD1,CASSLRQGASRGYTF,TGTGCCAGCAGCTTAAGGCAGGGGGCATCTAGGGGCTACACCTTC
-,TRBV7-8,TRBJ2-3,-,CASSLFGGITDTQYF,TGTGCCAGCAGCTTGTTTGGCGGAATCACAGATACGCAGTATTTT
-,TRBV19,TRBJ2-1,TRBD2,CASSIGLAGGYNEQFF,TGTGCCAGTAGTATAGGACTAGCGGGGGGCTACAATGAGCAGTTCTTC
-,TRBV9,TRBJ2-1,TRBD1,CASSPRDSSYNEQFF,TGTGCCAGCAGCCCCCGGGACAGCTCCTACAATGAGCAGTTCTTC
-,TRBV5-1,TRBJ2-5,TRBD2,CASTLAGAGEQYF,TGCGCCAGCACGCTAGCGGGGGCCGGGGAGCAGTACTTC
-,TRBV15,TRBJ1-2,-,CATATDRTNYGYTF,TGTGCCACCGCAACCGACAGGACTAACTATGGCTACACCTTC
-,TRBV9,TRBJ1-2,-,CASSVGTDYGYTF,TGTGCCAGCAGCGTAGGGACAGACTATGGCTACACCTTC
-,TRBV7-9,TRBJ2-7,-,CASSLILHEQYF,TGTGCCAGCAGCTTAATTCTCCACGAGCAGTACTTC
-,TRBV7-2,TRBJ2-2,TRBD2,CASSPPTSEYTGELFF,TGTGCCAGCAGCCCTCCGACTAGCGAGTACACCGGGGAGCTGTTTTTT
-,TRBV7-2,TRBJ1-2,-,CASSTGTVYGYTF,TGTGCCAGCAGCACAGGGACGGTCTATGGCTACACCTTC
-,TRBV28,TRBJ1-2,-,CASSFRQDYGYTF,TGTGCCAGCAGCTTCAGGCAGGACTATGGCTACACCTTC
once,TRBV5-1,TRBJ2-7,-,CASSLREEYEQYF,TGCGCCAGCAGCTTGCGGGAAGAATACGAGCAGTACTTC
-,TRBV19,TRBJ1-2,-,CASSTDWTVGYTF,TGTGCCAGTAGTACTGACTGGACAGTTGGCTACACCTTC
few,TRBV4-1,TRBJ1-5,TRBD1,CASSQRGHGDNQPQHF,TGCGCCAGCAGCCAAAGGGGGCACGGGGACAATCAGCCCCAGCATTTT
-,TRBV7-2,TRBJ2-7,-,CASSPRSYEQYF,TGTGCCAGCAGCCCCAGATCCTACGAGCAGTACTTC
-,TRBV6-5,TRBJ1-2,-,CASRQIGRDGYTF,TGTGCCAGCAGACAGATCGGGCGGGACGGCTACACCTTC
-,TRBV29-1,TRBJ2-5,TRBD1,CSVGTGTETQYF,TGCAGCGTCGGGACAGGGACGGAGACCCAGTACTTC
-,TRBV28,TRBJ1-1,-,CASTLGINTEAFF,TGTGCCAGCACCCTCGGTATTAACACTGAAGCTTTCTTT
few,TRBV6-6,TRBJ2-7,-,CASSTPGLRTEQYF,TGTGCCAGCAGTACCCCGGGACTCAGAACCGAGCAGTACTTC
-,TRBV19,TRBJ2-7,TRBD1,CASSRSPGQGAPEQYF,TGTGCCAGTAGTAGATCCCCGGGACAGGGGGCGCCGGAGCAGTACTTC
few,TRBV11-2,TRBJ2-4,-,CASSSRLAKNIQYF,TGTGCCAGCAGCTCCCGGTTAGCCAAAAACATTCAGTACTTC
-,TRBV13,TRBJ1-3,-,CASSLGGLGNTIYF,TGTGCCAGCAGCTTAGGGGGGCTCGGAAACACCATATATTTT
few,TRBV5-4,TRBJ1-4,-,CASSPTGGGEKLFF,TGTGCCAGCAGCCCGACAGGAGGAGGTGAAAAACTGTTTTTT
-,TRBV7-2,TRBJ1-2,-,CASSLGVFPGRNGYTF,TGTGCCAGCAGCTTAGGAGTTTTTCCGGGGAGGAATGGCTACACCTTC
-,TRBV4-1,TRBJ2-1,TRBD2,CASSQEEGGGGYNEQFF,TGCGCCAGCAGCCAAGAGGAAGGCGGCGGGGGCTACAATGAGCAGTTCTTC
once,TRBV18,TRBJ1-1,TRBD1,CASSGTGREAFF,TGTGCCAGCTCCGGGACAGGACGAGAAGCTTTCTTT
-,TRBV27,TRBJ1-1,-,CASSETGRGNPEAFF,TGTGCCAGCAGTGAGACAGGCAGAGGGAACCCTGAAGCTTTCTTT
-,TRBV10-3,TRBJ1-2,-,CAISESSGGRNYGYTF,TGTGCCATCAGTGAGTCAAGCGGGGGGCGTAACTATGGCTACACCTTC
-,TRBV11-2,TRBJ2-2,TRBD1,CASSLSPTGAGELFF,TGTGCCAGCAGCTTAAGTCCGACAGGGGCCGGGGAGCTGTTTTTT
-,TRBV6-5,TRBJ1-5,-,CASSYRRSVGNQPQHF,TGTGCCAGCAGTTATCGGCGGTCGGTGGGCAATCAGCCCCAGCATTTT
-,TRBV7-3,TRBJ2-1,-,CASSLGSNNEQFF,TGTGCCAGCAGCTTAGGCTCCAACAATGAGCAGTTCTTC
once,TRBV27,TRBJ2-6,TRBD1,CASSFWTGSGADVLTF,TGTGCCAGCAGTTTTTGGACAGGGTCGGGGGCCGACGTCCTGACTTTC